These T cell receptor beta chains were read from a single sample in a study of CD8+ T cells in alopecia areata. Using immunoSEQ multiplex PCR, the repertoire was profiled, and TCRdb retains in-frame clones only, with some absent. The sample holds approximately 59,000 clones, roughly 44% seen once. The source was CD8+ T cells sorted from blood, collected at week 0. These receptors came from a human donor with alopecia areata. CDR3s include the opening cysteine and the closing phenylalanine or tryptophan. D genes are given only for firm matches. Size tells how often a clone was seen (once, few, many) or the class of an expanded clone, and some rows leave it out.

v_call	cdr3_length	clone_size	d_call	j_call	cdr3_aa	cdr3_nt
TRBV23-1	18	few	.	TRBJ2-3	CASSQSWSGDRLTDTQYF	TGCGCCAGCAGTCAATCGTGGAGCGGCGACAGACTCACAGATACGCAGTATTTT
TRBV7-6	14	once	.	TRBJ2-5	CASSPPGGSETQYF	TGTGCCAGCAGTCCACCTGGGGGGTCCGAGACCCAGTACTTC
TRBV9	12	.	.	TRBJ2-3	CASSEWSDTQYF	TGTGCCAGCAGCGAATGGTCAGATACGCAGTATTTT
TRBV25-1	15	.	.	TRBJ2-3	CASSESTLGADTQYF	TGTGCCAGCAGTGAATCTACCTTAGGGGCAGATACGCAGTATTTT
TRBV7-2	14	.	TRBD2	TRBJ2-7	CASSRPGLAGEQYF	TGTGCCAGCAGTAGACCGGGACTAGCGGGCGAGCAGTACTTC
TRBV27	13	.	.	TRBJ2-1	CASGTSPRNEQFF	TGTGCCAGTGGGACTTCCCCTCGGAATGAGCAGTTCTTC
TRBV19	13	.	.	TRBJ2-1	CASSISRRGEQFF	TGTGCCAGTAGTATATCTAGAAGGGGCGAGCAGTTCTTC
TRBV19	14	.	TRBD2	TRBJ2-7	CASSPSGRSYEQYF	TGTGCCAGTAGTCCTAGCGGGAGGAGCTACGAGCAGTACTTC
TRBV19	15	few	.	TRBJ2-1	CASSDGSGGINEQFF	TGTGCCAGTAGTGACGGTTCGGGTGGAATAAATGAGCAGTTCTTC
TRBV2	17	.	TRBD2	TRBJ2-1	CASSEEGRELTYNEQFF	TGTGCCAGCAGTGAAGAGGGGCGGGAGCTAACCTACAATGAGCAGTTCTTC
TRBV27	13	.	.	TRBJ2-7	CASSLIPSGEQYF	TGTGCCAGCAGTTTAATTCCCAGTGGCGAGCAGTACTTC
TRBV6-1	13	.	.	TRBJ1-2	CASSDAENYGYTF	TGTGCCAGCAGTGACGCGGAAAACTATGGCTACACCTTC
TRBV27	14	.	TRBD1	TRBJ2-1	CASSNRGSYNEQFF	TGTGCCAGCAGTAACAGGGGCTCCTACAATGAGCAGTTCTTC
TRBV7-9	17	.	TRBD2	TRBJ2-7	CASSLGSSGSLNLEQYF	TGTGCCAGCAGCTTAGGGTCTAGCGGGAGCCTCAACCTCGAGCAGTACTTC
TRBV7-2	14	few	.	TRBJ1-5	CASSLAATNQPQHF	TGTGCCAGCAGCTTAGCAGCGACCAATCAGCCCCAGCATTTT
TRBV30	13	.	TRBD2	TRBJ2-7	CAWIPAGFDEQYF	TGTGCCTGGATCCCAGCGGGATTCGACGAGCAGTACTTC
TRBV27	16	.	TRBD1	TRBJ2-3	CASSPLRQGLIDTQYF	TGTGCCAGCAGTCCGCTTCGACAGGGTTTGATAGATACGCAGTATTTT
TRBV30	13	.	.	TRBJ1-2	CAWSVGGDYGYTF	TGTGCCTGGAGTGTTGGGGGGGACTATGGCTACACCTTC
TRBV27	15	.	TRBD1	TRBJ2-7	CASNSLKDRPYEQYF	TGTGCCAGCAACTCCCTCAAGGACAGGCCCTACGAGCAGTACTTC
TRBV6-5	15	.	.	TRBJ1-2	CASSYSISGSYGYTF	TGTGCCAGCAGTTACTCGATTTCAGGGTCCTATGGCTACACCTTC
TRBV18	13	.	.	TRBJ2-3	CASSPPDEDTQYF	TGTGCCAGCTCACCACCGGACGAGGATACGCAGTATTTT
TRBV5-6	16	.	.	TRBJ2-4	CASSRVPGVAKNIQYF	TGTGCCAGCAGCCGCGTTCCGGGTGTAGCCAAAAACATTCAGTACTTC
TRBV29-1	13	few	TRBD2	TRBJ2-7	CSVLTSRTYEQYF	TGCAGCGTCCTGACTAGCAGAACCTACGAGCAGTACTTC
TRBV28	16	once	.	TRBJ2-7	CASSSLTGPQPYEQYF	TGTGCCAGCAGTTCACTTACGGGACCGCAACCCTACGAGCAGTACTTC
TRBV7-2	16	.	.	TRBJ2-6	CASSFPLTSGANVLTF	TGTGCCAGCAGCTTCCCCCTGACCTCTGGGGCCAACGTCCTGACTTTC
TRBV29-1	15	.	TRBD1	TRBJ2-7	CSVAPRTGGNYEQYF	TGCAGCGTTGCCCCAAGGACAGGGGGAAACTACGAGCAGTACTTC
TRBV11-1	16	.	TRBD2	TRBJ2-1	CASSYSGSLGYNEQFF	TGTGCCAGCAGTTATAGCGGGAGCCTGGGCTACAATGAGCAGTTCTTC
TRBV7-9	15	.	.	TRBJ2-3	CASSLVESDWDTQYF	TGTGCCAGCAGCTTAGTGGAGAGTGATTGGGATACGCAGTATTTT
TRBV30	15	.	.	TRBJ2-1	CAWMGGPSSYNEQFF	TGTGCCTGGATGGGAGGCCCGAGTTCCTACAATGAGCAGTTCTTC
TRBV28	12	.	.	TRBJ2-7	CASSFIGYEQYF	TGTGCCAGCAGTTTTATTGGGTACGAGCAGTACTTC
TRBV9	14	few	.	TRBJ2-5	CASSVGVGQETQYF	TGTGCCAGCAGCGTAGGGGTAGGCCAAGAGACCCAGTACTTC